The next 32 T cell receptor beta chains were all read from a single sample in a study of shared clonotypes between healthy human individuals. The method was immunoSEQ multiplex PCR; TCRdb's version includes in-frame clones alone and lacks a portion of them. Here the sample spans some 650,000 clones, almost 97% being singletons. The sample comprised naive CD4+ T cells sorted from blood. As for subset: CD45RA+ positively selected. These receptors were obtained from a woman in her thirties in good health.

The rearrangement joins TRBV23-1 to TRBJ2-7, with unresolved D. TRBV23-1 is an open reading frame, and its role is uncertain. V gave up 10 bases and J gave up 7 bases, with 17 bases separating them. This CDR3 region has 12 residues. CDR3 nucleotide sequence: TGCGCCACCAGCACGGGCCGGGCGGAGCAGTACTTC. It is translated as CATSTGRAEQYF.

The chain combines TRBV10-3 with TRBJ1-2; TRBD1 matches at 9 bases. This CDR3 has 13 residues. Trimming removed 11 bases from V and 2 bases from J; junction bases left unmatched: 6. Per the germline V gene, CDR1 is ENHRY and CDR2 is SYGVKD. The DNA of the CDR3 is TGTGCCTCGACAGGGGGACAAAACTATGGCTACACCTTC. Encoded protein: CASTGGQNYGYTF.

The V gene is TRBV2, the J gene TRBJ2-1; 11 bases line up with TRBD2. The ends lost 3 bases at V and 0 bases at J; junction bases unmatched: 4. Germline V gene data show CDR1 as SNHLY and CDR2 as FYNNEI. There are 17 residues in the CDR3. The CDR3 coding sequence is TGTGCCAGCAGTGAGGGACTAGCGGTGAACTCCTACAATGAGCAGTTCTTC. Translation: CASSEGLAVNSYNEQFF.

The V gene is TRBV5-1, the J gene TRBJ1-5; maybe TRBD1 (5 bases). The CDR3 is 15 residues long. The V and J ends lost 0 bases and 9 bases respectively, with 16 bases between them. CDR1 SGHRS and CDR2 YFSETQ come from the germline V gene. The DNA of the CDR3 is TGCGCCAGCAGCTTGGCGGGCAGGGTCGAGGGGCCCCAGCATTTT. Its protein product is CASSLAGRVEGPQHF.

This chain uses TRBV6-6 with TRBJ2-1; D may be TRBD1 or TRBD2 (5 bases each). The CDR3 has 14 residues. The germline V gene encodes CDR1 MNHNY and CDR2 SVGAGI (reference sequence). V gave up 2 bases and J gave up 4 bases, with 9 bases separating them. CDR3 coding DNA: TGTGCCAGCAGTTACGAGGGACCGTACAATGAGCAGTTCTTC. It translates to CASSYEGPYNEQFF.

The J gene is TRBJ1-1, the V gene TRBV20-1; no clear D gene. The CDR3 is made up of 10 amino acids. Germline assignment: CDR1 DFQATT and CDR2 SNEGSKA (reference sequence). Trimming took 2 bases from V and 8 from J, leaving 6 bases between them. CDR3: CSARLAEAFF. DNA of the CDR3: TGCAGTGCTAGATTAGCGGAAGCTTTCTTT.

This chain uses TRBV11-2 with TRBJ1-2; D gene ambiguous. The V gene lost 1 base and the J gene lost 5 bases, with 8 bases spanning the gap. Per germline, CDR1 SGHAT and CDR2 FQNNGV. This CDR3 is built from 13 residues. The CDR3 reads CASSLGGLYGYTF. The CDR3 DNA reads as TGTGCCAGCAGCTTAGGTGGACTTTATGGCTACACCTTC.

As regards this clone: The sample carries other DNA sequences with the same CDR3. This chain links TRBV28 with TRBJ2-1, with 9 nucleotides matching TRBD2. CDR1 is MDHEN, CDR2 SYDVKM, per germline. V shed 2 bases, J shed 8 bases, and the junction held 4 bases outside the gene matches. This CDR3 contains 14 residues. The DNA of the CDR3 is TGTGCCAGCAGTTTAGCGGGAGGGCCACATGAGCAGTTCTTC. It is translated as CASSLAGGPHEQFF.

The chain combines TRBV7-4 with TRBJ2-5; 7 nucleotides match TRBD1. The DNA end is more similar to TRBJ2-7, so the J call may be wrong. There are 16 residues in the CDR3. Germline V gene data show CDR1 as SGHVT and CDR2 as SQSDAQ. CDR3 region: CASSLVRDSAFYEQYF. CDR3 DNA sequence: TGTGCCAGCAGCTTAGTTAGGGACAGCGCCTTCTACGAGCAGTACTTC.

This chain connects TRBV19 to TRBJ2-2, with TRBD2 matching 13 bases. V dropped 4 bases and J dropped 2; count of bases not matched to a gene: 4. The CDR3 runs 17 residues. CDR1 and CDR2 (germline): LNHDA, SQIVND (reference sequence). The CDR3 loop is CASSKRTSGRNTGELFF. DNA for the CDR3: TGTGCCAGTAGTAAGCGGACTAGCGGGAGAAACACCGGGGAGCTGTTTTTT.

The V and J genes are TRBV18 and TRBJ2-7; D is ambiguous. V was pared by 2 bases and J by 0 bases, with 2 bases between. The CDR3 totals 12 residues. Germline CDR1 is KGHSH and CDR2 is LQKENI. Here the CDR3 DNA reads TGTGCCAGCTCACCAAACTCCTACGAGCAGTACTTC. It codes for CASSPNSYEQYF.

This chain connects TRBV30 to TRBJ2-1; no clear D gene. V dropped 4 bases and J dropped 2 bases, with 9 bases sitting between them. The germline V gene encodes CDR1 GTSNPN and CDR2 SVGIG (reference sequence). CDR3 size: 13 residues. CDR3 amino acids: CAWKAPTYNEQFF. For the CDR3, the DNA is TGTGCCTGGAAGGCGCCTACCTACAATGAGCAGTTCTTC. The full variable domain, rest sourced from reference TRBV30 and TRBJ2-1, is SQTIHQWPATLVQPVGSPLSLECTVEGTSNPNLYWYRQAAGRGLQLLFYSVGIGQISSEVPQNLSASRPQDRQFILSSKKLLLSDSGFYLCAWKAPTYNEQFFGPGTRLTVL.

V usage is TRBV28 and J usage is TRBJ2-7; D tentatively fits TRBD1 or TRBD2 (7 bases each). CDR3 length: 14 residues. Trimming took 8 bases from V and 3 from J, leaving 17 bases between them. CDR1 MDHEN and CDR2 SYDVKM come from the germline V gene. CDR3 region: CASLGQGGIYEQYF. The CDR3 DNA follows: TGTGCCAGCCTGGGGCAGGGGGGGATCTACGAGCAGTACTTC.

J is TRBJ2-3 and V is TRBV5-1, with a possible D match to TRBD2 (6 bases). CDR1 and CDR2 (germline): SGHRS, YFSETQ. The CDR3 is made up of 14 amino acids. V was shortened by 6 bases and J by 2 bases, with 13 bases between the two germline ends. The CDR3 DNA follows: TGCGCCAGCAAACATAGCGGAAACACAGATACGCAGTATTTT. Residues: CASKHSGNTDTQYF. The variable domain in full, completed from reference TRBV5-1 and TRBJ2-3, reads KAGVTQTPRYLIKTRGQQVTLSCSPISGHRSVSWYQQTPGQGLQFLFEYFSETQRNKGNFPGRFSGRQFSNSRSEMNVSTLELGDSALYLCASKHSGNTDTQYFGPGTRLTVL.

The DNA for the CDR3 is TGTGCCACCTTGAGCACAGATACGCAGTATTTT. This gives the protein CATLSTDTQYF. The V gene is TRBV10-3, the J gene TRBJ2-3; D remains unclear. CDR1 is ENHRY and CDR2 is SYGVKD in the germline V gene. V was trimmed by 10 bases and J by 0 bases, leaving 5 bases between them. The CDR3 consists of 11 residues.

This chain uses TRBV19 with TRBJ2-2; D ambiguous. The CDR3 runs 15 residues. Germline values: CDR1 LNHDA, CDR2 SQIVND (reference sequence). Trimming cost V 5 bases and J 0 bases, with 10 bases left between them. The CDR3 sequence: CASSLAATNTGELFF. The CDR3 DNA follows: TGTGCCAGTAGTTTAGCAGCAACGAACACCGGGGAGCTGTTTTTT.

The J gene is TRBJ1-5, the V gene TRBV10-3, with 7 bases aligning to TRBD1. CDR1 and CDR2 from the germline V gene are ENHRY and SYGVKD. This CDR3 contains 12 residues. After removal of 5 bases from V and 5 bases from J, the junction contained 0 bases not matched to a gene. CDR3 DNA: TGTGCCATCAGTCAGGGGGATCAGCCCCAGCATTTT. This encodes CAISQGDQPQHF.

The rearrangement uses TRBV7-7 and TRBJ2-2, with TRBD1 matching over 8 bases. Germline V CDR1 and CDR2: SSHAT, FNYEAQ (reference sequence). J gave up 3 bases and V 5 bases, and 17 bases lay outside the gene matches. This CDR3 has 19 amino acids. The chain's CDR3 is CASSPHHQGAIFHTGELFF. In DNA, the CDR3 is TGTGCCAGCAGCCCCCACCACCAGGGGGCTATTTTTCACACCGGGGAGCTGTTTTTT.

As to this clone: Other DNA variants within this sample encode the same CDR3. The chain is built from TRBV5-1 and TRBJ2-2, with D possibly matching TRBD1 (6 bases). Germline V gene lookup returns CDR1 SGHRS and CDR2 YFSETQ. Trimming removed 2 bases at V and 5 bases at J, with 7 bases between. The CDR3 has 13 amino acids. The CDR3 here is CASSFGQTGELFF. Here the CDR3 DNA reads TGCGCCAGCAGCTTTGGACAGACCGGGGAGCTGTTTTTT.

This chain connects TRBV5-1 to TRBJ2-6, with unresolved D. V was trimmed by 4 bases and J by 0 bases, leaving 8 bases between them. Germline V gives CDR1 SGHRS, CDR2 YFSETQ. The CDR3 totals 15 residues. DNA for the CDR3: TGCGCCAGCAGCCTGTCGGTCTCTGGGGCCAACGTCCTGACTTTC. Encoded protein: CASSLSVSGANVLTF.

This chain links TRBV5-4 with TRBJ1-2; D call uncertain. Trimming removed 0 bases from V and 4 bases from J, with 7 bases in between. CDR3 length equals 13 residues. The germline V gene encodes CDR1 SGHNT and CDR2 YYREEE (reference sequence). The CDR3 DNA follows: TGTGCCAGCAGCTTGGCGAGTACCTATGGCTACACCTTC. Amino acids: CASSLASTYGYTF. The full variable domain, completed using reference TRBV5-4 and TRBJ1-2, is ETGVTQSPTHLIKTRGQQVTLRCSSQSGHNTVSWYQQALGQGPQFIFQYYREEENGRGNFPPRFSGLQFPNYSSELNVNALELDDSALYLCASSLASTYGYTFGSGTRLTVV.

The chain couples TRBV30 to TRBJ2-7; weak D call: TRBD1 (5 bases). This CDR3 spans 14 amino acids. Trimming cost V 0 bases and J 7 bases, with 16 bases left between them. Germline V gives CDR1 GTSNPN, CDR2 SVGIG (reference sequence). This CDR3 reads CAWSVGVTVGEQYF. Written as DNA, the CDR3 is TGTGCCTGGAGTGTAGGTGTGACAGTCGGGGAGCAGTACTTC.

This clone showed up just once. The CDR3 sequence: CASSAPGLAGGNEQFF. CDR3 DNA: TGTGCCAGCAGTGCCCCTGGACTAGCGGGAGGGAATGAGCAGTTCTTC. The V and J genes are TRBV28 and TRBJ2-1, with 15 nucleotides matching TRBD2. The CDR3 loop spans 16 amino acids. Looked up from germline, CDR1 is MDHEN and CDR2 is SYDVKM. Losses at the gene ends were 5 bases for V and 7 bases for J; bases not matched to a gene: 6.

The chain couples TRBV19 to TRBJ2-2; D uncertain. Germline V gene sequence: CDR1 LNHDA, CDR2 SQIVND (reference sequence). CDR3 length: 14 residues. With 0 bases removed from V and 5 bases from J, the gap between germline ends came to 7 bases. CDR3 residues: CASSIDAHTGELFF. CDR3 nucleotides: TGTGCCAGTAGTATAGATGCACATACCGGGGAGCTGTTTTTT. Complete variable domain (other parts from reference TRBV19 and TRBJ2-2): DGGITQSPKYLFRKEGQNVTLSCEQNLNHDAMYWYRQDPGQGLRLIYYSQIVNDFQKGDIAEGYSVSREKKESFPLTVTSAQKNPTAFYLCASSIDAHTGELFFGEGSRLTVL.

CDR3 nucleotide sequence: TGTGCCAGCACCCCCCGGGACGCCCGAGGTCCAGATACGCAGTATTTT. The encoded protein is CASTPRDARGPDTQYF. J is TRBJ2-3 and V is TRBV7-9; perhaps D is TRBD1 or TRBD2 (5 bases each). CDR1 is SEHNR and CDR2 is FQNEAQ in the germline V gene (reference sequence). The CDR3 sequence is 16 residues long. V lost 7 bases, J lost 4 bases, and 21 bases lay in between.

The chain is built from TRBV5-6 and TRBJ1-2, with a possible D match to TRBD1 (5 bases). The CDR3 consists of 14 residues. V lost 4 bases, J lost 4 bases, and 14 bases lay in between. Per germline, CDR1 SGHDT and CDR2 YYEEEE. The CDR3 reads CASSVGRSTYGYTF. Written as DNA, the CDR3 is TGTGCCAGCAGCGTGGGGCGGTCCACCTATGGCTACACCTTC.

The V gene is TRBV7-7, the J gene TRBJ2-2; possibly TRBD1 for D (6 bases). This CDR3 comprises 15 residues. Germline values: CDR1 SSHAT, CDR2 FNYEAQ (reference sequence). With 5 bases removed from V and 0 bases from J, the gap between germline ends came to 10 bases. The CDR3 region has the DNA TGTGCCAGCAGCCCTGGGACAACGAACACCGGGGAGCTGTTTTTT. Translation: CASSPGTTNTGELFF.

The CDR3 spells CASSQDRAYGYTF. The CDR3 DNA sequence: TGTGCCAGCAGCCAGGACCGGGCTTATGGCTACACCTTC. The rearrangement joins TRBV6-6 to TRBJ1-2; unclear D gene. Germline CDR1 reads MNHNY; CDR2 reads SVGAGI (reference sequence). CDR3 length equals 13 residues. V was shortened by 6 bases and J by 5 bases, with 13 bases between the two germline ends.

The rearrangement links TRBV30 to TRBJ2-7; D tentatively fits TRBD1 or TRBD2 (6 bases each). V was clipped by 0 bases and J by 4 bases, with 7 bases between them. This CDR3 has 12 residues. Germline CDR1 and CDR2: GTSNPN and SVGIG (reference sequence). CDR3 amino acids: CAWSVGGYEQYF. The CDR3 nucleotides are TGTGCCTGGAGTGTAGGGGGGTACGAGCAGTACTTC.

The chain employs TRBV28 and TRBJ1-2, with TRBD1 matching 12 bases. The CDR3 extends over 15 amino acids. Germline CDR1 and CDR2: MDHEN and SYDVKM. The V and J ends lost 4 bases and 4 bases, in that order; junction bases with no gene match: 4. The DNA for the CDR3 is TGTGCCAGCAGTTCCGGGACAGGGGGCTTCTATGGCTACACCTTC. This encodes CASSSGTGGFYGYTF.

The rearrangement joins TRBV27 to TRBJ2-7; 11 bases fit TRBD2. The CDR3 is 14 amino acids. CDR1 MNHEY and CDR2 SMNVEV come from the germline V gene (reference sequence). After removal of 6 bases from V and 2 bases from J, the junction contained 3 bases not matched to a gene. This CDR3 is CASSRSGRAYEQYF. The CDR3 bases are TGTGCCAGCAGCCGTAGCGGGAGGGCCTACGAGCAGTACTTC.

The chain uses TRBV19 and TRBJ2-7; no clear D. The germline V and J ends were trimmed by 6 bases and 3 bases, with 15 bases remaining between them. Germline CDR1 is LNHDA and CDR2 is SQIVND (reference sequence). There are 14 residues in the CDR3. CDR3 loop: CASSTEYRDYEQYF. CDR3 nucleotide sequence: TGTGCCAGTAGCACGGAGTACAGAGACTACGAGCAGTACTTC.